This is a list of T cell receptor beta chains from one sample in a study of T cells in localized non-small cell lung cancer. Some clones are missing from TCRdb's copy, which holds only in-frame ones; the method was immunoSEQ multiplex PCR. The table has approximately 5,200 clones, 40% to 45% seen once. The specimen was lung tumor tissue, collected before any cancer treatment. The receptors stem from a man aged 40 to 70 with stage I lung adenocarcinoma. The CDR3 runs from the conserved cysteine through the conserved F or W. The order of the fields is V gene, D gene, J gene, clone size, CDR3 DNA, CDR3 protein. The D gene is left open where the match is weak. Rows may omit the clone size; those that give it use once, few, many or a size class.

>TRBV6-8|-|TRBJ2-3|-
TGTGCCAGCCTCACTTCCCTCGGGGCAGATACGCAGTATTTT
CASLTSLGADTQYF
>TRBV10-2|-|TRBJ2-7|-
TGCGCCAGTCTGCCCAGTTGGACGGGACACTTATACGAGCAGTACTTC
CASLPSWTGHLYEQYF
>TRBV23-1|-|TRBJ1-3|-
TGCGCCAGCAGTCGAGGGGCCCACTCTGGAAACACCATATATTTT
CASSRGAHSGNTIYF
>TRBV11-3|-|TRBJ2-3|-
TGTGCCAGCAGCTTAAATGGGCGCACAGATACGCAGTATTTT
CASSLNGRTDTQYF
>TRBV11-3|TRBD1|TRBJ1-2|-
TGTGCCAGCAGCAAAGGACAGGGAGCTAACTATGGCTACACCTTC
CASSKGQGANYGYTF
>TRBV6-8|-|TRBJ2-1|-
TGTGCCAGCAGTTCTAGACCAAACACCCCGTTCTTC
CASSSRPNTPFF
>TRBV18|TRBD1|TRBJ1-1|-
TGTGCCAGCTCGCCTGGGACAGGGAATGAAGCTTTCTTT
CASSPGTGNEAFF
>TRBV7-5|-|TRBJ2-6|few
TGTGCCAGCAGCTCCCAGACAGGGACCGGCTCTGGGGCCAACGTCCTGACTTTC
CASSSQTGTGSGANVLTF
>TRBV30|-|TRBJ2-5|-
TGTGCCTGGAACCCTAAGACAGGTTTGACTAAGATCCGGGAGACCCAGTACTTC
CAWNPKTGLTKIRETQYF
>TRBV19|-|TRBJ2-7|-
TGTGCCAGTAGTCACCATTCGGACCCCAACGAGCAGTACTTC
CASSHHSDPNEQYF